One and the same sample provided the 9 T cell receptor beta chains below, sequenced in a study of long-term antiretroviral therapy in people with HIV. Survey-level resolution applied to immunoSEQ assay v3.0. Sequenced by immunoSEQ multiplex PCR; TCRdb stores in-frame clones only, minus some. The sample has around 32,000 clones; 85% to 90% are singletons. Sequenced here: unsorted PBMCs, sampled 3.2 years before starting antiretroviral therapy. The receptors come from a man aged 50 to 60 with HIV.

The chain couples TRBV7-2 to TRBJ1-2; D remains unclear. Germline V gene data show CDR1 as SGHTA and CDR2 as FQGNSA. Trimming removed 5 bases at V and 1 base at J, with 11 bases between. CDR3 length: 14 amino acids. As DNA, the CDR3 is TGTGCCAGCAGCCCGAACCCGGGTAACTATGGCTACACCTTC. It translates to CASSPNPGNYGYTF.

V is TRBV6-5 and J is TRBJ2-7; no definite D call. Trimming removed 4 bases at V and 0 bases at J, with 7 bases between. CDR3 length: 13 residues. The germline V gene has CDR1 MNHEY and CDR2 SVGAGI. The CDR3 DNA is TGTGCCAGCAGTTCCCCCCACTCCTACGAGCAGTACTTC. This codes for CASSSPHSYEQYF.

The CDR3 loop reads CASRDRIGTSGNTIYF. The CDR3 DNA reads as TGCGCCAGCAGGGATAGGATTGGGACCTCTGGAAACACCATATATTTT. V and J are TRBV10-2 and TRBJ1-3; perhaps TRBD1 as D (5 bases). This CDR3 region has 16 residues. V was trimmed by 6 bases and J by 0 bases, leaving 15 bases between them. Germline V gives CDR1 WSHSY, CDR2 SAAADI.

This clone was observed a handful of times. CDR3 loop: CASSQYRDNQPQHF. The CDR3 DNA sequence: TGTGCCAGCAGTCAGTACAGGGACAATCAGCCCCAGCATTTT. The rearrangement uses TRBV27 and TRBJ1-5; TRBD1 is a possible D gene (6 bases). V was clipped by 5 bases and J by 3 bases, with 11 bases between them. Per germline, CDR1 MNHEY and CDR2 SMNVEV (reference sequence). This CDR3 has 14 amino acids.

This sequence joins TRBV2 and TRBJ2-3, with 9 nucleotides matching TRBD2. Germline V lookup: CDR1 SNHLY, CDR2 FYNNEI. The V segment lost 4 bases and the J segment 13 bases; nucleotides outside the gene matches: 15. The CDR3 length is 15 residues. DNA of the CDR3: TGTGCCAGCAGTGGGTGGCGGGAGGGGGCTCCGGTTGAGTATTTT. This translates into CASSGWREGAPVEYF.

With regard to this clone: The junction and the germline gene differ at one end; a read error may be behind it. V gene TRBV7-7 combines with J gene TRBJ2-1; TRBD1 agrees at 7 bases. This CDR3 is built from 13 residues. Germline CDR1 is SSHAT and CDR2 is FNYEAQ (reference sequence). CDR3 sequence reads: CASSLRQGNEQFF. CDR3 sequence (DNA): TGTGCTAGCAGCTTACGACAGGGAAATGAGCAGTTCTTC.

The chain joins TRBV18 to TRBJ2-1; D might be TRBD2 (6 bases). The CDR3 is 14 amino acids. The V and J ends lost 4 bases and 3 bases respectively, with 10 bases between them. Germline values: CDR1 KGHSH, CDR2 LQKENI. The DNA for the CDR3 is TGTGCCAGCTCACTCATGGACTACTACAATGAGCAGTTCTTC. Translated: CASSLMDYYNEQFF. The full variable domain, its missing parts supplied by reference TRBV18 and TRBJ2-1, is NAGVMQNPRHLVRRRGQEARLRCSPMKGHSHVYWYRQLPEEGLKFMVYLQKENIIDESGMPKERFSAEFPKEGPSILRIQQVVRGDSAAYFCASSLMDYYNEQFFGPGTRLTVL.

This CDR3 is CASSWTGNQPQHF. CDR3 in DNA: TGTGCCAGCAGCTGGACAGGGAATCAGCCCCAGCATTTT. V usage is TRBV7-2 and J usage is TRBJ1-5, with 8 bases aligning to TRBD1. The CDR3 runs to 13 residues. The V gene end was trimmed by 4 bases and the J gene end by 4 bases; junction bases not matched to a gene: 0. Looked up from germline, CDR1 is SGHTA and CDR2 is FQGNSA.

The chain combines TRBV28 with TRBJ1-1, with D possibly matching TRBD1 (5 bases). In germline, CDR1 is MDHEN, CDR2 SYDVKM. The CDR3 runs to 13 residues. Trimming pared 6 bases from V and 5 bases from J, leaving 13 bases between. CDR3 residues: CASRGWGGTEAFF. The CDR3 nucleotides read TGTGCCAGCAGGGGGTGGGGGGGAACTGAAGCTTTCTTT.